The 2 T cell receptor beta chains in this list originate from one sample, sequenced in a study of blood T cell repertoires in COVID-19. Sequencing was performed with immunoSEQ multiplex PCR; in TCRdb, only in-frame clones are kept and a portion is missing. Found here are under 250,000 clones, 83% of them singletons; the top ten hold roughly 9.4%. The sequenced sample was peripheral blood. Source of these receptors: a man aged 35-49 years with active or convalescent COVID-19.

The J gene is TRBJ1-4, the V gene TRBV4-3; D not resolved. CDR1 is LGHNA and CDR2 is YSLEER in the germline V gene. Trimming took off 3 bases at V and 1 base at J, with 9 bases between the two ends. CDR3 length equals 15 residues. CDR3 region: CASSQQVGTNEKLFF. CDR3 DNA: TGCGCCAGCAGCCAGCAGGTTGGAACTAATGAAAAACTGTTTTTT.

The chain has TRBV7-6 and TRBJ2-3, with 9 bases matching TRBD2. The CDR3 length is 18 residues. Unmatched junction bases numbered 9, after V lost 1 base and J lost 1 base. Germline V CDR1 and CDR2: SGHVS, FNYEAQ. CDR3: CASSLDGLALIRTDTQYF. DNA for the CDR3: TGTGCCAGCAGCTTAGACGGACTAGCGCTGATACGCACAGATACGCAGTATTTT.